Reported below is one TCR beta chain. This sample stems from a study of CD8+ T cells in alopecia areata. Treatment indicated: oral pan-JAK inhibitor, 5-10 mg twice daily. RNA extraction was followed by reverse transcription into cDNA, which acted as the sequencing template. Using immunoSEQ multiplex PCR, the repertoire was profiled, and TCRdb retains in-frame clones only, with some absent. The data show 200,000 to 250,000 clones, with roughly 66% seen just once and roughly 1.2% held by the top ten. The V and J ends lost 5 bases and 6 bases respectively, with 10 bases between them. This CDR3 region has 12 residues. Germline CDR1 LNHDA, CDR2 SQIVND (reference sequence).

The origin of this receptor is a human donor with alopecia areata. V is TRBV19 and J is TRBJ1-2; weak D call: TRBD1 (6 bases). This specimen consisted of CD4+ T cells sorted from blood, obtained at approximately week 42, from a patient treated with tofacitinib. This CDR3 reads CASSVDRNGYTF. CDR3 coding DNA: TGTGCCAGTAGTGTCGACAGGAATGGCTACACCTTC. Drawing the rest from reference TRBV19 and TRBJ1-2, the complete variable domain is DGGITQSPKYLFRKEGQNVTLSCEQNLNHDAMYWYRQDPGQGLRLIYYSQIVNDFQKGDIAEGYSVSREKKESFPLTVTSAQKNPTAFYLCASSVDRNGYTFGSGTRLTVV.